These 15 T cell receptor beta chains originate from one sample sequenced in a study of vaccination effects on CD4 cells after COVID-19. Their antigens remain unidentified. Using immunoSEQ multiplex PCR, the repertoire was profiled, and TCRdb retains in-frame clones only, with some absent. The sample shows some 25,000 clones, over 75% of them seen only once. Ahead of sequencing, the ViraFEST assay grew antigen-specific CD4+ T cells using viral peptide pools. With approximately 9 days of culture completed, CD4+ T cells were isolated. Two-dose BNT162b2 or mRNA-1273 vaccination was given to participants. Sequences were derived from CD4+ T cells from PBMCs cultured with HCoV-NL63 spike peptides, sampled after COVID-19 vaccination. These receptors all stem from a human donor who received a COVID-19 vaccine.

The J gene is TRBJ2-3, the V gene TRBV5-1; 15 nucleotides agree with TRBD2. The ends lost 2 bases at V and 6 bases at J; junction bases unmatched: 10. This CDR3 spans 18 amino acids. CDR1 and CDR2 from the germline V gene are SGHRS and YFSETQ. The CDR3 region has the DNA TGCGCCAGCAGCTTTCGGACTAGCGGGAGGGCCAGGGAGGATACGCAGTATTTT. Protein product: CASSFRTSGRAREDTQYF.

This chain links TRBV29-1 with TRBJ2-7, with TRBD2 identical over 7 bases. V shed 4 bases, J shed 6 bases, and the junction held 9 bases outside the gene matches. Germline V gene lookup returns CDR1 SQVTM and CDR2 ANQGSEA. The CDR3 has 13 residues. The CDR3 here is CSVGSGGLGEQYF. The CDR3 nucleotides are TGCAGCGTTGGGTCCGGAGGACTAGGCGAGCAGTACTTC.

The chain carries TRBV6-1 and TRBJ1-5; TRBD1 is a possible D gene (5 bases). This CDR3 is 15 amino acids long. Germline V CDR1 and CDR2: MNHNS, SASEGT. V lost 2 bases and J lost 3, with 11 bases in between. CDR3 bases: TGTGCCAGCAGTGAACGCTCAGGGACCAATCAGCCCCAGCATTTT. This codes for CASSERSGTNQPQHF.

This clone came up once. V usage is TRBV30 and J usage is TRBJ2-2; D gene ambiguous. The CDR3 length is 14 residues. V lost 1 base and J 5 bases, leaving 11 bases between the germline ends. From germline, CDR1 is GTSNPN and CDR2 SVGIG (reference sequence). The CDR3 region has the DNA TGTGCCTGGAGTGAGGGCAGGCTAACCGGGGAGCTGTTTTTT. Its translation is CAWSEGRLTGELFF.

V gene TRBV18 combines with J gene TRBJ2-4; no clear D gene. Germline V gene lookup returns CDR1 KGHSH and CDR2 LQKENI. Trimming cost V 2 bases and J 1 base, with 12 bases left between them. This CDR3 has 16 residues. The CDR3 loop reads CASSPETSAAKNIQYF. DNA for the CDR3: TGTGCCAGCTCACCAGAGACCTCCGCGGCCAAAAACATTCAGTACTTC.

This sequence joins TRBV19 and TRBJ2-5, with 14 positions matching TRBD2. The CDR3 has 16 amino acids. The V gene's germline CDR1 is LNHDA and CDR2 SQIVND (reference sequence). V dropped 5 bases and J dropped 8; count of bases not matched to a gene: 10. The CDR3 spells CASSAGLAGALETQYF. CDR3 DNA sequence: TGTGCCAGTAGTGCGGGACTAGCGGGAGCTCTAGAAACCCAGTACTTC.

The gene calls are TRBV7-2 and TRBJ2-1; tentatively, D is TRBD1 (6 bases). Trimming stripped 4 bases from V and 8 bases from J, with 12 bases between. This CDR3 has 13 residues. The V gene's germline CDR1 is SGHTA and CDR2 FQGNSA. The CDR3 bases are TGTGCCAGCAGCTGGGCAGGGGTCGATGAGCAGTTCTTC. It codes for CASSWAGVDEQFF.

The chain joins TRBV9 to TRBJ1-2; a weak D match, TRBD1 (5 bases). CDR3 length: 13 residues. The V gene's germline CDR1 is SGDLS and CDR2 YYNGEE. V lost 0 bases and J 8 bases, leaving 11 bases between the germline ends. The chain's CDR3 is CASSVGGLAGYTF. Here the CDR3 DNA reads TGTGCCAGCAGCGTAGGGGGCCTGGCCGGCTACACCTTC.

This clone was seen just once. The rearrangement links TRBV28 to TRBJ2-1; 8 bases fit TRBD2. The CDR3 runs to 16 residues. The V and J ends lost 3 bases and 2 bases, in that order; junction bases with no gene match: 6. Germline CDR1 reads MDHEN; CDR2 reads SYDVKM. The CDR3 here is CASSFSGTFTYNEQFF. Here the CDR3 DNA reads TGTGCCAGCAGTTTTAGCGGGACCTTTACCTACAATGAGCAGTTCTTC.

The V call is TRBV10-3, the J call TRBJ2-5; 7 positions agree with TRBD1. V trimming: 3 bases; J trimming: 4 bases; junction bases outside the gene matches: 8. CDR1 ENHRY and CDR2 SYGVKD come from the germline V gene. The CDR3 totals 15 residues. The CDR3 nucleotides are TGTGCCATCAGTGACCCGGCGACAGGGCGAGAGACCCAGTACTTC. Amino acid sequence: CAISDPATGRETQYF.

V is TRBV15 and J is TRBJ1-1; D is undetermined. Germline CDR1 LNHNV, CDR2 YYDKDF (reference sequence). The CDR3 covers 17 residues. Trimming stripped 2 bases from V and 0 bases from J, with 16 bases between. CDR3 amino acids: CATSRTGRTDLNTEAFF. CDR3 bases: TGTGCCACCAGCAGAACTGGGAGGACGGACTTGAACACTGAAGCTTTCTTT.

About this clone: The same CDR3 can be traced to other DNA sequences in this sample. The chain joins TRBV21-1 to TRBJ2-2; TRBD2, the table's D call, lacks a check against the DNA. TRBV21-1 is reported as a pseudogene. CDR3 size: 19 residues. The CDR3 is CASSKDRLGGGDNTGELFF. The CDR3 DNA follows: TGTGCCAGCAGCAAAGACCGGTTGGGTGGCGGGGATAACACCGGGGAGCTGTTTTTT.

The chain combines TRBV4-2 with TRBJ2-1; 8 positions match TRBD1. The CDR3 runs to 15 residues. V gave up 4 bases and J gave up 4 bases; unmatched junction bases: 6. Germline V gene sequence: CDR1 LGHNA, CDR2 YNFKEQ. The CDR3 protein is CASSLTGEGYNEQFF. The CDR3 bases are TGTGCCAGCAGCCTGACAGGGGAAGGTTACAATGAGCAGTTCTTC.

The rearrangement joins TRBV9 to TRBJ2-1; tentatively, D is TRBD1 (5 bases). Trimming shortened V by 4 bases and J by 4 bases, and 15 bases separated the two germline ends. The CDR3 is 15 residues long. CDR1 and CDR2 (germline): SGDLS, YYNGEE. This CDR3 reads CASSIDSFSYNEQFF. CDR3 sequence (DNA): TGTGCCAGCAGCATCGACAGTTTTTCTTACAATGAGCAGTTCTTC.

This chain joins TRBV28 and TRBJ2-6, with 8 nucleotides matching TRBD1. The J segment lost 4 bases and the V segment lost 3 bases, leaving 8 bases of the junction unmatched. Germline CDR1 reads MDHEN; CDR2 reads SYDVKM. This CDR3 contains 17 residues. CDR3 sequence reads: CASSFRQGFLGANVLTF. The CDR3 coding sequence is TGTGCCAGCAGTTTTCGACAGGGGTTCCTCGGGGCCAACGTCCTGACTTTC.